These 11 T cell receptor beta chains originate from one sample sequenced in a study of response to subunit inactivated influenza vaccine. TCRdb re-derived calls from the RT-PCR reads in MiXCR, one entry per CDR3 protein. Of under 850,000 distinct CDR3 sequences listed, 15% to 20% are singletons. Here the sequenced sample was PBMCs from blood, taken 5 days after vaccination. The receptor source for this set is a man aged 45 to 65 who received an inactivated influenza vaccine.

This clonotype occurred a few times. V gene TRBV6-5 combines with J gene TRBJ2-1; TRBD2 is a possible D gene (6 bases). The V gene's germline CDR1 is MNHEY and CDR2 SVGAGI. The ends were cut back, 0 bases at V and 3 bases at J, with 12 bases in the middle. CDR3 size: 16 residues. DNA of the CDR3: TGTGCCAGCAGTTACTCGGGTAGCGGAGGCTACAATGAGCAGTTCTTC. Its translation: CASSYSGSGGYNEQFF.

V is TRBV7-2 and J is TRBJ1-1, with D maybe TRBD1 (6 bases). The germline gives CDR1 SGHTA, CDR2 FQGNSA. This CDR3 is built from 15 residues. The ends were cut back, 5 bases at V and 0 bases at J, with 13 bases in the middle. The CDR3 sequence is CASSVDSGVNTEAFF. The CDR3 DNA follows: TGTGCCAGCAGCGTGGACAGTGGGGTGAACACTGAAGCTTTCTTT.

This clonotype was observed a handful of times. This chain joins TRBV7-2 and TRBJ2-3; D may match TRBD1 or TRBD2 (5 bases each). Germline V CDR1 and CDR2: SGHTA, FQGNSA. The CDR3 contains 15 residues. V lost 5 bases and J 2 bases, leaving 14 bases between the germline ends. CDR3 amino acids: CASSPSWGTTDTQYF. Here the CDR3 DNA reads TGTGCCAGCAGCCCCTCTTGGGGGACCACAGATACGCAGTATTTT.

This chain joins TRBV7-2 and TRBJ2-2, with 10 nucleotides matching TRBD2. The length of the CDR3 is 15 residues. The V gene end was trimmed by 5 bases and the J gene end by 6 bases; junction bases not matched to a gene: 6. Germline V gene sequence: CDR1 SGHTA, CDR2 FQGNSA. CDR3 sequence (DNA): TGTGCCAGCAGCGAGAGCGGGGGGGGCGCCGGGGAGCTGTTTTTT. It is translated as CASSESGGGAGELFF.

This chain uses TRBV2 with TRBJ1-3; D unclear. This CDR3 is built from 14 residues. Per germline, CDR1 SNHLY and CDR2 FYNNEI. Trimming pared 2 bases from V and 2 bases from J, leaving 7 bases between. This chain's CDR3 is CASSEPRAGNTIYF. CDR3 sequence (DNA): TGTGCCAGCAGTGAACCCCGGGCTGGAAACACCATATATTTT.

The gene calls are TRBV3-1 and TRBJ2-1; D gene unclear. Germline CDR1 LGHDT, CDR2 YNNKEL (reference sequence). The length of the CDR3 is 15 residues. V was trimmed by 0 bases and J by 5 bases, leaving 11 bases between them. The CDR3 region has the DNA TGTGCCAGCAGCCAAGATCACTCTGTTCACAATGAGCAGTTCTTC. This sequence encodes CASSQDHSVHNEQFF.

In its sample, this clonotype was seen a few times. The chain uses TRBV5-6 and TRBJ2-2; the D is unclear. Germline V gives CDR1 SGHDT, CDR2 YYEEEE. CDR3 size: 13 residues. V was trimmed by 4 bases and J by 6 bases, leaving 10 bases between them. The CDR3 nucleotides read TGTGCCAGCAGCAGACGTCTTGCCGGGGAGCTGTTTTTT. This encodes CASSRRLAGELFF.

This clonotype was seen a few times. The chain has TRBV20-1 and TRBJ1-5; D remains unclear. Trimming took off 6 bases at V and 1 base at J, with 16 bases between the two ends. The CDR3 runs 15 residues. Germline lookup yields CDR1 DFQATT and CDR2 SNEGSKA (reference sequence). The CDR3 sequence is CSANSGSGSNQPQHF. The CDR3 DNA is TGCAGTGCCAATTCGGGAAGCGGAAGCAATCAGCCCCAGCATTTT.

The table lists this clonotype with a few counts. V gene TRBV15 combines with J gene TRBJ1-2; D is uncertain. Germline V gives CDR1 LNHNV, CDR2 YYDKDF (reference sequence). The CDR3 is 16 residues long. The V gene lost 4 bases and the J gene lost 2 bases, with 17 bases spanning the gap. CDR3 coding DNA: TGTGCCACCAGCACCCCCGTGGAAGGGTTCAACTATGGCTACACCTTC. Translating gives CATSTPVEGFNYGYTF.

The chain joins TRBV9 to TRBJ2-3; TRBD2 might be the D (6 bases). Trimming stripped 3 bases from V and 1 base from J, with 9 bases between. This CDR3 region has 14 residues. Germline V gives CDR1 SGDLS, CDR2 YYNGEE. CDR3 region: CASSETRRTDTQYF. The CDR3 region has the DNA TGTGCCAGCAGCGAGACTAGGCGCACAGATACGCAGTATTTT.

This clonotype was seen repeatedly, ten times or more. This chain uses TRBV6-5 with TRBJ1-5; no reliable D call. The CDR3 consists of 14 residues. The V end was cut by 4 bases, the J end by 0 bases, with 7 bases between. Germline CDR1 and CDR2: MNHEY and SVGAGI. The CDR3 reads CASSFQDSNQPQHF. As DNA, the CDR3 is TGTGCCAGCAGTTTCCAGGATAGCAATCAGCCCCAGCATTTT.